These 9 T cell receptor beta chains originate from one sample sequenced in a study of blood T cell repertoires in COVID-19. Only in-frame clones appear in the TCRdb table, and some are missing; sequencing was by immunoSEQ multiplex PCR. The sample gives roughly 48,000 clones, over 70% of which show up once; less than 75% is in the top ten. Input material: peripheral blood. The receptor source for this set is a man between 70 and 80 years old with acute or convalescent COVID-19.

This clone was counted between two and nine times. V usage is TRBV24-1 and J usage is TRBJ2-7, with TRBD1 identical over 8 bases. Germline V gene lookup returns CDR1 KGHDR and CDR2 SFDVKD. This CDR3 region has 15 residues. V dropped 0 bases and J dropped 5; count of bases not matched to a gene: 5. The CDR3 nucleotides are TGTGCCACCAGTGATTTGGACAGGGGCCGTGACGAGCAGTACTTC. This sequence encodes CATSDLDRGRDEQYF.

The CDR3 DNA follows: TGTGCCTGGAGTGTACCCCGGGGGGCTCAAGAGACCCAGTACTTC. It is translated as CAWSVPRGAQETQYF. This rearrangement joins TRBV30 to TRBJ2-5; D perhaps matches TRBD2 (7 bases). V was trimmed by 0 bases and J by 2 bases, leaving 13 bases between them. CDR1 GTSNPN and CDR2 SVGIG come from the germline V gene (reference sequence). The CDR3 is made up of 15 amino acids.

This chain links TRBV5-1 with TRBJ2-1; the D is unclear. Germline V gives CDR1 SGHRS, CDR2 YFSETQ. Trimming removed 4 bases at V and 4 bases at J, with 12 bases between. CDR3 length equals 14 residues. The CDR3: CASSPSPGYNEQFF. In DNA, the CDR3 is TGCGCCAGCAGCCCCTCCCCCGGTTACAATGAGCAGTTCTTC.

The rearrangement uses TRBV7-9 and TRBJ2-7; D is undetermined. V lost 1 base, J lost 6 bases, and 7 bases lay in between. The CDR3 totals 12 residues. From germline, CDR1 is SEHNR and CDR2 FQNEAQ (reference sequence). CDR3 in DNA: TGTGCCAGCAGCTTAGTTCCTCTCGAGCAGTACTTC. This translates into CASSLVPLEQYF.

V usage is TRBV19 and J usage is TRBJ1-6, with 7 bases aligning to TRBD1. Germline V lookup: CDR1 LNHDA, CDR2 SQIVND (reference sequence). The CDR3 runs 13 residues. Losses at the gene ends were 6 bases for V and 7 bases for J; bases not matched to a gene: 3. CDR3 region: CASRGQANSPLHF. CDR3 nucleotides: TGTGCCAGTAGAGGACAGGCCAATTCACCCCTCCACTTT.

The chain is built from TRBV12-5 and TRBJ1-1; D is possibly TRBD1 (5 bases). The CDR3 contains 15 residues. The V gene's germline CDR1 is LGHNT and CDR2 FRNRAP. V dropped 9 bases and J dropped 1 base, with 18 bases sitting between them. CDR3 in DNA: TGTGCTAGCCATAAGACCCTCCAGGGGAACACTGAAGCTTTCTTT. It translates to CASHKTLQGNTEAFF.

J is TRBJ2-2 and V is TRBV5-1; TRBD1 might be the D (6 bases). This CDR3 is built from 13 residues. CDR1 is SGHRS, CDR2 YFSETQ, per germline. V was trimmed by 4 bases and J by 6 bases, leaving 10 bases between them. Here the CDR3 DNA reads TGCGCCAGCAGCCCTACAGGGCCCGGGGAGCTGTTTTTT. Translating gives CASSPTGPGELFF.

V usage is TRBV19 and J usage is TRBJ1-4; a weak D match, TRBD1 (5 bases). This CDR3 region has 15 residues. The V gene's germline CDR1 is LNHDA and CDR2 SQIVND (reference sequence). Trimming removed 3 bases from V and 2 bases from J, with 10 bases in between. The CDR3 loop reads CASSIQGGTNEKLFF. CDR3 DNA: TGTGCCAGTAGTATCCAGGGTGGGACTAATGAAAAACTGTTTTTT.

The rearrangement joins TRBV5-5 to TRBJ2-2; a weak D match, TRBD2 (6 bases). This CDR3 comprises 15 residues. Germline loops: CDR1 SGHKS, CDR2 YYEKEE (reference sequence). The V and J ends lost 1 base and 3 bases respectively, with 10 bases between them. The CDR3 loop reads CASSLSSGDTGELFF. In DNA, the CDR3 is TGTGCCAGCAGCTTGAGTTCGGGGGACACCGGGGAGCTGTTTTTT.